This TCR beta chain was obtained from a study of tumor-infiltrating lymphocytes in primary liver carcinoma. Study findings and constraints: Tumor-adjacent and tumor-blood pairs shared less of their repertoires than tumor region pairs shared.

Constant-region priming of around 500 ng total RNA yielded TCR beta cDNA. Construction of TCR beta libraries relied on three successive nested multiplex PCR rounds employing slightly modified ARM-PCR. It was with TRBV1-TRBV30 forward primers and a C-beta reverse primer that the first two PCR rounds were run, at about 10 cycles each. One entry per CDR3 protein, called by TCRdb with MiXCR from the multiplex PCR reads. The data hold 300,000 to 350,000 distinct CDR3 sequences, with roughly two thirds observed a single time. Researchers drew blood RNA from unsorted whole blood and extracted germline DNA as well. These patients lived with chronic HBV infection and had never been treated. Turning to this clonotype: Its antigen remains unknown. Its ends do not fully match the called genes, so a read error is possible.

CDR3 length: 13 amino acids. Germline V CDR1 and CDR2: MNHEY, SVGAGI. This TCR was recovered from a man between 35 and 55 years old with primary liver carcinoma and hepatitis B virus infection. This sequence joins TRBV6-5 and TRBJ2-7; 7 bases map to TRBD1. The sequencing sample was made of peripheral blood. In DNA form, the CDR3 reads TGTGTCAGCAGTTACCGACAGGGTGGTGAGCAGCACTTC. As protein: CVSSYRQGGEQHF.